This T cell receptor (beta chain) was observed in a study of cytomegalovirus exposure and HLA in healthy donors. Study details: There were just under 400 genotyped donors. Of these, roughly 80% fell in the genetic ancestry cluster associated with self-reported Caucasian donors.

The study's findings and limits: On later analysis, the bulk of CMV-associated TCR beta chains appeared to be HLA-restricted.

CDR1 MNHNY and CDR2 SVGAGI come from the germline V gene (reference sequence). The CDR3 consists of 15 residues. J lost 5 bases, V lost 5 bases, and 7 bases had no gene match. The primer mix had 60 Vbeta and 13 Jbeta primers. Assay: immunoSEQ multiplex PCR; the TCRdb copy retains only in-frame clones and omits some. The data hold 120,000 to 150,000 clones, with 80% observed a single time. This clone was seen a handful of times. Its antigen remains unknown. This sequence joins TRBV6-6 and TRBJ1-5, with 9 bases aligning to TRBD1. This receptor was obtained from a man aged 30 to 39 in good health and CMV-seronegative. The sequencing sample was made of PBMCs. The CDR3 DNA reads as TGTGCCAGCAGTGTCTCGGACAGGGGTTATCAGCCCCAGCATTTT. Protein: CASSVSDRGYQPQHF.